This is a list of T cell receptor beta chains from one sample in a study of CD8+ T cells in alopecia areata. Assay: immunoSEQ multiplex PCR; the TCRdb copy retains only in-frame clones and omits some. The table lists 60,000 to 85,000 clones, approximately 72% of them singletons. Sample: CD8+ T cells sorted from blood, taken at week 24, from a patient treated with tofacitinib. Receptors originate from a human donor with alopecia areata. The CDR3 runs from the conserved cysteine through the conserved F or W. The order of the fields is D gene, V gene, J gene, clone size, CDR3 DNA, CDR3 protein. D genes are given only for firm matches. The size of a clone is reported for some rows only, either as once, few or many, or as a class for expanded clones.

d_gene: -
v_gene: TRBV7-9
j_gene: TRBJ2-7
abundance: -
CDR3nt: TGTGCCGGGCTGGGACAAGGCGTAGGAGAGCAGTACTTC
CDR3aa: CAGLGQGVGEQYF

d_gene: -
v_gene: TRBV7-9
j_gene: TRBJ2-1
abundance: few
CDR3nt: TGTGCCAGCAGCTTAGGCAATGAGCAGTTCTTC
CDR3aa: CASSLGNEQFF

d_gene: TRBD2
v_gene: TRBV4-1
j_gene: TRBJ2-7
abundance: -
CDR3nt: TGTGCCAGCAGGCTTAGACTAGCGGGAGACGAGCAGTACTTC
CDR3aa: CASRLRLAGDEQYF

d_gene: TRBD1
v_gene: TRBV4-3
j_gene: TRBJ1-1
abundance: few
CDR3nt: TGCGCCAGCAGCCAAGATTGGACAGGGAACACTGAAGCTTTCTTT
CDR3aa: CASSQDWTGNTEAFF

d_gene: -
v_gene: TRBV13
j_gene: TRBJ2-7
abundance: medium-sized
CDR3nt: TGTGCCAGCAGCTGGGGGCGGAACGAGCAGTACTTC
CDR3aa: CASSWGRNEQYF

d_gene: TRBD2
v_gene: TRBV7-2
j_gene: TRBJ2-3
abundance: once
CDR3nt: TGTGCCAGCAGCTTGGGACTAGCGGACACAGATACGCAGTATTTT
CDR3aa: CASSLGLADTDTQYF

d_gene: TRBD2
v_gene: TRBV5-4
j_gene: TRBJ2-1
abundance: few
CDR3nt: TGTGCCAGCAGCTTGATTCTAGCGGGACACAATGAGCAGTTCTTC
CDR3aa: CASSLILAGHNEQFF

d_gene: -
v_gene: TRBV7-9
j_gene: TRBJ2-7
abundance: -
CDR3nt: TGTGCCAGCAGCCCGTTGGGACGGCCGCACGAGCAGTACTTC
CDR3aa: CASSPLGRPHEQYF

d_gene: TRBD2
v_gene: TRBV15
j_gene: TRBJ2-5
abundance: -
CDR3nt: TGTGCCACCAGCAGAGATCGTTCGGGAGGAAGTGAGACCCAGTACTTC
CDR3aa: CATSRDRSGGSETQYF

d_gene: -
v_gene: TRBV7-9
j_gene: TRBJ1-2
abundance: -
CDR3nt: TGTGCCAGCAGCTTAGGGTCGTCCGGCTACACCTTC
CDR3aa: CASSLGSSGYTF

d_gene: TRBD2
v_gene: TRBV11-2
j_gene: TRBJ2-2
abundance: -
CDR3nt: TGTGCCAGCAGCTATCCGGGACTATACACCGGGGAGCTGTTTTTT
CDR3aa: CASSYPGLYTGELFF

d_gene: -
v_gene: TRBV4-3
j_gene: TRBJ2-7
abundance: -
CDR3nt: TGCGCCAGCAGCCAATACCGGGACACTAAATACGAGCAGTACTTC
CDR3aa: CASSQYRDTKYEQYF

d_gene: -
v_gene: TRBV12-5
j_gene: TRBJ1-1
abundance: -
CDR3nt: TGTGCTAGTGGTTTGGGGAGCACTGAAGCTTTCTTT
CDR3aa: CASGLGSTEAFF

d_gene: TRBD1
v_gene: TRBV6-6
j_gene: TRBJ2-3
abundance: once
CDR3nt: TGTGCCAGCAGTTACTCCGGACAGGGCATGCAGTATTTT
CDR3aa: CASSYSGQGMQYF

d_gene: -
v_gene: TRBV28
j_gene: TRBJ2-7
abundance: -
CDR3nt: TGTGCCAGCAGTTTAGTTGTCATGCGGACAGACTACGAGCAGTACTTC
CDR3aa: CASSLVVMRTDYEQYF

d_gene: -
v_gene: TRBV27
j_gene: TRBJ2-1
abundance: -
CDR3nt: TGTGCCAGCAGTTTCCTGGGGGGGCGATACAATGAGCAGTTCTTC
CDR3aa: CASSFLGGRYNEQFF

d_gene: -
v_gene: TRBV7-9
j_gene: TRBJ1-2
abundance: -
CDR3nt: TGTGCCAGCAGCAAGTATCTCTATGGCTACACCTTC
CDR3aa: CASSKYLYGYTF

d_gene: TRBD2
v_gene: TRBV7-2
j_gene: TRBJ2-3
abundance: -
CDR3nt: TGTGCCAGCAGCTTAGAATACCTAGCGGGGAGTAGCACAGATACGCAGTATTTT
CDR3aa: CASSLEYLAGSSTDTQYF

d_gene: -
v_gene: TRBV5-6
j_gene: TRBJ2-5
abundance: once
CDR3nt: TGTGCCAGCAGCCACGGACAGACAGCCAGGGAGACCCAGTACTTC
CDR3aa: CASSHGQTARETQYF

d_gene: -
v_gene: TRBV9
j_gene: TRBJ1-2
abundance: -
CDR3nt: TGTGCCAGCAGCGACGGGACGACTAACTATGGCTACACCTTC
CDR3aa: CASSDGTTNYGYTF

d_gene: -
v_gene: TRBV23-1
j_gene: TRBJ1-1
abundance: -
CDR3nt: TGCGCCAGCAGCCGAGGGAGGTACACTGAAGCTTTCTTT
CDR3aa: CASSRGRYTEAFF

d_gene: -
v_gene: TRBV6-5
j_gene: TRBJ1-2
abundance: once
CDR3nt: TGTGCCAGCAGTTACGAGATACAGTCTCCAGGGGGCTACACCTTC
CDR3aa: CASSYEIQSPGGYTF

d_gene: -
v_gene: TRBV7-9
j_gene: TRBJ2-2
abundance: many
CDR3nt: TGTGCCACTACCGGGACGAACACCGGGGAGCTGTTTTTT
CDR3aa: CATTGTNTGELFF

d_gene: -
v_gene: TRBV19
j_gene: TRBJ2-3
abundance: -
CDR3nt: TGTGCCAGTAGTACCCTGAGGGCCACAGATACGCAGTATTTT
CDR3aa: CASSTLRATDTQYF

d_gene: -
v_gene: TRBV5-1
j_gene: TRBJ2-2
abundance: -
CDR3nt: TGCGCCAGCGCTAATTTCGGTGGAGACACCGGGGAGCTGTTTTTT
CDR3aa: CASANFGGDTGELFF

d_gene: -
v_gene: TRBV4-1
j_gene: TRBJ2-1
abundance: once
CDR3nt: TGCGCCAGCAGCCTTTCATCGGGCAGCTCCTACAATGAGCAGTTCTTC
CDR3aa: CASSLSSGSSYNEQFF

d_gene: -
v_gene: TRBV27
j_gene: TRBJ2-3
abundance: -
CDR3nt: TGTGCCAGCAGTTTAACCAGGGAGGGGGTAGGGCAGTATTTT
CDR3aa: CASSLTREGVGQYF

d_gene: -
v_gene: TRBV4-1
j_gene: TRBJ2-7
abundance: -
CDR3nt: TGCGCCAGCAGCCAGGGTACCGGGACGCCCTACGAGCAGTACTTC
CDR3aa: CASSQGTGTPYEQYF

d_gene: -
v_gene: TRBV7-8
j_gene: TRBJ1-4
abundance: -
CDR3nt: TGTGCCAGCAGCTTAGAAGCGGGGGATGAAAAACTGTTTTTT
CDR3aa: CASSLEAGDEKLFF

d_gene: -
v_gene: TRBV5-1
j_gene: TRBJ2-1
abundance: few
CDR3nt: TGCGCCAGCAGCTTCGTTGTCAATGAGCAGTTCTTC
CDR3aa: CASSFVVNEQFF

d_gene: -
v_gene: TRBV30
j_gene: TRBJ2-2
abundance: -
CDR3nt: TGTGCCTGGAGGGTAGATGGGGCCGGGGAGCTGTTTTTT
CDR3aa: CAWRVDGAGELFF

d_gene: -
v_gene: TRBV23-1
j_gene: TRBJ1-1
abundance: -
CDR3nt: TGCGCCAGCAGTCGATCGAACACTGAAGCTTTCTTT
CDR3aa: CASSRSNTEAFF

d_gene: -
v_gene: TRBV5-1
j_gene: TRBJ1-2
abundance: -
CDR3nt: TGCGCCAGCAGCTTGGCTCCATTGTCGGGCAATGGCTACACCTTC
CDR3aa: CASSLAPLSGNGYTF

d_gene: -
v_gene: TRBV6-5
j_gene: TRBJ1-1
abundance: -
CDR3nt: TGTGCCAGCAGGACACGGGGGGGGAACACTGAAGCTTTCTTT
CDR3aa: CASRTRGGNTEAFF

d_gene: -
v_gene: TRBV6-5
j_gene: TRBJ2-7
abundance: -
CDR3nt: TGTGCCAGCAGTAACAGAAACGAGCAGTACTTC
CDR3aa: CASSNRNEQYF

d_gene: -
v_gene: TRBV5-1
j_gene: TRBJ1-6
abundance: -
CDR3nt: TGCGCCAGCAGCTGGGGGGGCGGCTATTCACCCCTCCACTTT
CDR3aa: CASSWGGGYSPLHF

d_gene: -
v_gene: TRBV29-1
j_gene: TRBJ1-2
abundance: -
CDR3nt: TGCAGCGTTGAAGATCTTGGGGCAGATACCTATGGCTACACCTTC
CDR3aa: CSVEDLGADTYGYTF

d_gene: TRBD2
v_gene: TRBV4-1
j_gene: TRBJ2-7
abundance: -
CDR3nt: TGCGCCAGCAGCCTCCTACCAGAGACTAGCAGCCTCGAGCAGTACTTC
CDR3aa: CASSLLPETSSLEQYF

d_gene: -
v_gene: TRBV29-1
j_gene: TRBJ1-2
abundance: once
CDR3nt: TGCAGCGTTGAAGTACGGACCCCTAACTATGGCTACACCTTC
CDR3aa: CSVEVRTPNYGYTF

d_gene: TRBD1
v_gene: TRBV6-5
j_gene: TRBJ2-1
abundance: -
CDR3nt: TGTGCCAGCAGTTACGGGACAGCTTCCTACAATGAGCAGTTCTTC
CDR3aa: CASSYGTASYNEQFF

d_gene: TRBD2
v_gene: TRBV29-1
j_gene: TRBJ2-1
abundance: -
CDR3nt: TGCAGCGTTGGTGGACTAGCAGAATACTCCTACAATGAGCAGTTCTTC
CDR3aa: CSVGGLAEYSYNEQFF

d_gene: -
v_gene: TRBV10-3
j_gene: TRBJ2-7
abundance: -
CDR3nt: TGTGCCATCTGGGGTGTTTACGAGCAGTACTTC
CDR3aa: CAIWGVYEQYF

d_gene: TRBD2
v_gene: TRBV5-6
j_gene: TRBJ2-5
abundance: -
CDR3nt: TGTGCCAGCAGCTTGGGGACTAGATACCAAGAGACCCAGTACTTC
CDR3aa: CASSLGTRYQETQYF

d_gene: -
v_gene: TRBV30
j_gene: TRBJ1-2
abundance: -
CDR3nt: TGTGCCTGGTCTCCGGGTCGAGCTAACTATGGCTACACCTTC
CDR3aa: CAWSPGRANYGYTF

d_gene: -
v_gene: TRBV23-1
j_gene: TRBJ2-7
abundance: -
CDR3nt: TGCGCCAGCAGTCAAACCGGACCGGGTACAGGGATAGGTAACGAGCAGTACTTC
CDR3aa: CASSQTGPGTGIGNEQYF

d_gene: TRBD1
v_gene: TRBV29-1
j_gene: TRBJ1-1
abundance: few
CDR3nt: TGCAGCGCAGGGGACAGTGAAGCTTTCTTT
CDR3aa: CSAGDSEAFF

d_gene: -
v_gene: TRBV13
j_gene: TRBJ1-1
abundance: -
CDR3nt: TGTGCCAGCAGCCCAGGGAGTAACACTGAAGCTTTCTTT
CDR3aa: CASSPGSNTEAFF

d_gene: TRBD1
v_gene: TRBV7-8
j_gene: TRBJ2-1
abundance: -
CDR3nt: TGTGCCAGCAGCTTAGACATTATCTTGGGACAGGGCTACAATGAGCAGTTCTTC
CDR3aa: CASSLDIILGQGYNEQFF

d_gene: -
v_gene: TRBV4-1
j_gene: TRBJ1-1
abundance: -
CDR3nt: TGCGCCAGCAGCCAAGGGTCCAGACTGAACACTGAAGCTTTCTTT
CDR3aa: CASSQGSRLNTEAFF

d_gene: -
v_gene: TRBV27
j_gene: TRBJ2-1
abundance: -
CDR3nt: TGTGCCAGCAGTCAATTGAACAATGAGCAGTTCTTC
CDR3aa: CASSQLNNEQFF

d_gene: -
v_gene: TRBV5-6
j_gene: TRBJ2-7
abundance: -
CDR3nt: TGTGCCAGCAGCTTGCTCGGGGGAGAGCAGTACTTC
CDR3aa: CASSLLGGEQYF

d_gene: -
v_gene: TRBV19
j_gene: TRBJ1-1
abundance: -
CDR3nt: TGTGCCAGTAGTACAGGAGCTGAAGCTTTCTTT
CDR3aa: CASSTGAEAFF

d_gene: TRBD2
v_gene: TRBV4-1
j_gene: TRBJ2-5
abundance: -
CDR3nt: TGCGCCAGCAGCCAAGATACGGGGGGGTGGGAGACCCAGTACTTC
CDR3aa: CASSQDTGGWETQYF

d_gene: TRBD2
v_gene: TRBV19
j_gene: TRBJ2-7
abundance: once
CDR3nt: TGTGCCAGTAGTACGGGACTAGCCTCTTACGAGCAGTACTTC
CDR3aa: CASSTGLASYEQYF

d_gene: TRBD1
v_gene: TRBV5-1
j_gene: TRBJ2-2
abundance: -
CDR3nt: TGCGCCAGCAGCTGGACAGGGACCGGGGAGCTGTTTTTT
CDR3aa: CASSWTGTGELFF

d_gene: TRBD2
v_gene: TRBV4-3
j_gene: TRBJ2-3
abundance: -
CDR3nt: TGCGCCAGCAGCCAAGATCTAGCGGGGGAAGTTTATAGCACAGATACGCAGTATTTT
CDR3aa: CASSQDLAGEVYSTDTQYF

d_gene: -
v_gene: TRBV11-2
j_gene: TRBJ2-3
abundance: few
CDR3nt: TGTGCCAGCACCCCGGGACTGAGCACAGATACGCAGTATTTT
CDR3aa: CASTPGLSTDTQYF

d_gene: TRBD2
v_gene: TRBV7-9
j_gene: TRBJ2-3
abundance: few
CDR3nt: TGTGCCAGCAGCTCAACTGTAAGCGGGAGGGCAGATACGCAGTATTTT
CDR3aa: CASSSTVSGRADTQYF